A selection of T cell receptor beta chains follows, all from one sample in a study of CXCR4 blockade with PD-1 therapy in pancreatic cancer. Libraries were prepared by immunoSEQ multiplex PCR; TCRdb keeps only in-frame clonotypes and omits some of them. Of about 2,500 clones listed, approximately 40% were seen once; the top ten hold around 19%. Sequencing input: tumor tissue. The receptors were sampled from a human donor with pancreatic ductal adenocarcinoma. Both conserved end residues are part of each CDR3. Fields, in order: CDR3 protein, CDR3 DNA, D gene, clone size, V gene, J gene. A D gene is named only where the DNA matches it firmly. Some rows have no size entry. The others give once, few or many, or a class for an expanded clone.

CASSLPLSYEQYF	TGTGCCAGCAGTTTGCCTCTTTCCTACGAGCAGTACTTC	.	.	TRBV28	TRBJ2-7
CASSLDVARETQYF	TGTGCCAGCAGCTTAGATGTCGCTAGGGAGACCCAGTACTTC	.	.	TRBV11-3	TRBJ2-5
CASSRDTDTQYF	TGTGCCAGCTCACGGGACACAGATACGCAGTATTTT	.	.	TRBV18	TRBJ2-3
CASSSFSGANVLTF	TGTGCCAGCAGCTCCTTCTCTGGGGCCAACGTCCTGACTTTC	.	medium-sized	TRBV11-3	TRBJ2-6
CASSLTGQGPSYEQYF	TGCGCCAGCAGTTTAACCGGACAGGGCCCTTCCTACGAGCAGTACTTC	TRBD1	few	TRBV5-1	TRBJ2-7
CASTPGQGKTSLFF	TGTGCCAGTACCCCGGGACAGGGGAAGACAAGTCTGTTTTTT	TRBD1	.	TRBV19	TRBJ1-4
CASSLQGARSEKLFF	TGTGCCAGCAGTCTTCAGGGGGCGCGAAGTGAAAAACTGTTTTTT	TRBD1	medium-sized	TRBV11-3	TRBJ1-4
CASSIGTGGANTEAFF	TGTGCCAGTAGTATTGGTACGGGCGGGGCGAACACTGAAGCTTTCTTT	.	.	TRBV19	TRBJ1-1
CASSPRGTTNYGYTF	TGTGCCAGCTCACCACGGGGGACCACTAACTATGGCTACACCTTC	.	.	TRBV18	TRBJ1-2
CATSPRGLRWTQYF	TGTGCCACCAGCCCCCGAGGACTGAGGTGGACCCAGTACTTC	.	few	TRBV15	TRBJ2-5
CASSYVAGRNTEAFF	TGTGCCAGCAGTTACGTCGCGGGGCGGAACACTGAAGCTTTCTTT	.	few	TRBV6-8	TRBJ1-1
CASSIRTSGGDRNKETQYF	TGTGCCAGTAGTATTCGTACTAGCGGGGGTGATCGAAATAAAGAGACCCAGTACTTC	TRBD2	.	TRBV19	TRBJ2-5
CASSSGTTSLEQYF	TGTGCCAGCAGCTCAGGGACGACGAGCCTCGAGCAGTACTTC	.	few	TRBV11-3	TRBJ2-7
CASSRDVGQGIYEQYF	TGTGCCAGTAGCCGCGATGTAGGGCAGGGAATCTACGAGCAGTACTTC	.	.	TRBV19	TRBJ2-7
CASSVGSVNEQFF	TGTGCCAGCAGCGTAGGGAGCGTGAATGAGCAGTTCTTC	.	few	TRBV9	TRBJ2-1
CSVDYRGYNEQFF	TGCAGCGTTGACTACAGGGGGTACAATGAGCAGTTCTTC	TRBD1	.	TRBV29-1	TRBJ2-1
CASSTDDRSPANYGYTF	TGTGCCAGTAGTACGGACGACAGGTCCCCCGCTAACTATGGCTACACCTTC	.	.	TRBV19	TRBJ1-2
CASSIGSWYEQYF	TGTGCCAGTAGTATAGGTAGCTGGTACGAGCAGTACTTC	.	once	TRBV19	TRBJ2-7
CASSDSASGGTDEQFF	TGTGCCAGCAGTGACTCGGCTAGCGGGGGGACGGATGAGCAGTTCTTC	TRBD2	.	TRBV6-8	TRBJ2-1